These 32 T cell receptor beta chains originate from one sample sequenced in a study of graft-versus-host responses after intestinal transplantation. These receptors' targets are unknown. The assay was immunoSEQ multiplex PCR, and TCRdb's table has in-frame clones only and misses some. The sample contains 110,000 to 150,000 clones, approximately 91% of which appear only once. This specimen consisted of unstimulated CD4+ T cells sorted from spleen or lymph node cells, obtained before intestinal transplant. The receptors here all came from a human donor who received an intestinal transplant.

The rearrangement joins TRBV7-9 to TRBJ2-1; TRBD2 aligns across 7 bases. With V trimmed by 0 bases and J by 10 bases, 0 bases remained unmatched. Germline V CDR1 and CDR2: SEHNR, FQNEAQ (reference sequence). CDR3 length: 12 amino acids. CDR3 sequence: CASSLAGGEQFF. For the CDR3, the DNA is TGTGCCAGCAGCTTAGCGGGAGGGGAGCAGTTCTTC.

This clone was recorded once. The chain couples TRBV30 to TRBJ1-1; 8 bases fit TRBD1. With V trimmed by 7 bases and J by 2 bases, 6 bases remained unmatched. The germline CDR1 and CDR2 sequences are GTSNPN and SVGIG (reference sequence). This CDR3 is built from 13 residues. CDR3 sequence reads: CAFKGQGNTEAFF. CDR3 nucleotides: TGTGCCTTTAAAGGACAGGGTAACACTGAAGCTTTCTTT.

The CDR3 loop is CASSPDAAGGTSYNEQFF. CDR3 coding DNA: TGTGCCAGCAGCCCGGACGCGGCGGGAGGGACCTCCTACAATGAGCAGTTCTTC. The chain is built from TRBV9 and TRBJ2-1; 9 bases align to TRBD2. CDR3 size: 18 residues. Unmatched junction bases numbered 11, after V lost 4 bases and J lost 0 bases. Germline lookup yields CDR1 SGDLS and CDR2 YYNGEE.

The chain combines TRBV7-2 with TRBJ1-1; 7 bases align to TRBD1. The CDR3 contains 13 residues. V dropped 5 bases and J dropped 7; count of bases not matched to a gene: 7. Germline CDR1 and CDR2: SGHTA and FQGNSA. The CDR3 region is CASSIQGSNEAFF. CDR3 nucleotides: TGTGCCAGCAGCATACAGGGGAGTAATGAAGCTTTCTTT.

The V call is TRBV19, the J call TRBJ1-5; TRBD1 agrees at 10 bases. CDR1 and CDR2 (germline): LNHDA, SQIVND (reference sequence). The CDR3 runs to 14 residues. Trimming took 5 bases from V and 5 from J; bases not matched to a gene: 3. DNA of the CDR3: TGTGCCAGTAGTCTGGACAGGGGGTATCAGCCCCAGCATTTT. Its protein is CASSLDRGYQPQHF.

V and J are TRBV6-5 and TRBJ2-1; D tentatively fits TRBD1 or TRBD2 (5 bases each). CDR3 length: 14 residues. CDR1 is MNHEY and CDR2 is SVGAGI in the germline V gene. The germline V and J ends were trimmed by 6 bases and 1 base, with 10 bases remaining between them. The CDR3 region has the DNA TGTGCCAGCAGGGGGGACGGGTCCTACAATGAGCAGTTCTTC. Residues: CASRGDGSYNEQFF.

The chain uses TRBV27 and TRBJ2-7; TRBD2 might be the D (6 bases). Germline-derived CDR1 and CDR2 are MNHEY and SMNVEV (reference sequence). The CDR3 contains 15 residues. V was cut by 5 bases and J by 1 base, with 15 bases left in between. The CDR3 loop reads CASSPLSGPSYEQYF. CDR3 DNA sequence: TGTGCCAGCAGTCCCCTTAGCGGCCCTTCCTACGAGCAGTACTTC.

This chain connects TRBV7-2 to TRBJ2-7, with D perhaps matching TRBD2 (6 bases). The CDR3 consists of 14 residues. V was cut by 5 bases and J by 6 bases, with 17 bases left in between. CDR1 and CDR2 (germline): SGHTA, FQGNSA. In nucleotides, the CDR3 is TGTGCCAGCAGCCAAAATCGCCAGGGAGGCGAGCAGTACTTC. It codes for CASSQNRQGGEQYF.

V and J are TRBV6-5 and TRBJ2-7; no clear D. The CDR3 loop spans 15 amino acids. V shed 6 bases and J shed 3 bases, with 18 bases lying between them. In germline, CDR1 is MNHEY, CDR2 SVGAGI. CDR3 region: CASSRNRPSYYEQYF. The CDR3 DNA reads as TGTGCCAGCAGCCGGAACAGACCCTCATACTACGAGCAGTACTTC.

The V and J genes are TRBV21-1 and TRBJ2-3; TRBD2, as called in the table, went unchecked against the DNA. TRBV21-1 is designated a pseudogene. CDR3 size: 21 residues. CDR3 nucleotide sequence: TGTGCCAGCAGCAAAGTACGTGCAGCGGGAGGGTCTATGACCTGCACAGATACGCAGTATTTT. Translated, it gives CASSKVRAAGGSMTCTDTQYF.

The chain is built from TRBV6-1 and TRBJ2-7; no clear D gene. This CDR3 is 13 amino acids long. The germline gives CDR1 MNHNS, CDR2 SASEGT. Trimming took 4 bases from V and 0 from J, leaving 7 bases between them. The CDR3 protein is CASSASSSYEQYF. As DNA, the CDR3 is TGTGCCAGCAGTGCCTCAAGCTCCTACGAGCAGTACTTC.

This sequence joins TRBV10-3 and TRBJ2-2; the match to TRBD1 covers 9 bases. The germline V gene encodes CDR1 ENHRY and CDR2 SYGVKD. Trimming at V came to 6 bases and at J to 6 bases, leaving 17 bases not matched to a gene. There are 18 residues in the CDR3. The CDR3 is CAIREYYSGTGRPGELFF. CDR3 coding DNA: TGTGCCATCAGAGAATACTATTCTGGGACAGGGCGGCCCGGGGAGCTGTTTTTT.

The rearrangement links TRBV11-2 to TRBJ2-5; unclear D gene. Trimming removed 4 bases from V and 5 bases from J, with 8 bases in between. CDR3 length equals 12 residues. The germline gives CDR1 SGHAT, CDR2 FQNNGV. Here the CDR3 reads CASSYNPETQYF. The CDR3 DNA follows: TGTGCCAGCAGCTATAATCCCGAGACCCAGTACTTC.

This clone came up once. The chain has TRBV6-5 and TRBJ1-5, with D unclear. The CDR3 spans 12 residues. Trimming took off 5 bases at V and 6 bases at J, with 8 bases between the two ends. CDR1 is MNHEY, CDR2 SVGAGI, per germline. The CDR3 coding sequence is TGTGCCAGCAGTGAAGGGAGTCAGCCCCAGCATTTT. It encodes CASSEGSQPQHF.

V is TRBV5-4 and J is TRBJ1-4; D is possibly TRBD1 (6 bases). Deletions cut 2 bases from V and 1 base from J, with 9 bases between. CDR1 SGHNT and CDR2 YYREEE come from the germline V gene (reference sequence). This CDR3 has 15 amino acids. This CDR3 is CASSLKQGTNEKLFF. The CDR3 DNA sequence: TGTGCCAGCAGCTTAAAACAGGGAACTAATGAAAAACTGTTTTTT.

This clone was recorded only once. The V gene is TRBV19, the J gene TRBJ1-4; D unresolved. Germline values: CDR1 LNHDA, CDR2 SQIVND (reference sequence). This CDR3 region has 16 residues. Trimming took off 4 bases at V and 3 bases at J, with 15 bases between the two ends. This chain's CDR3 is CASSTGPHKANEKLFF. The CDR3 DNA reads as TGTGCCAGTAGTACGGGTCCCCATAAAGCTAATGAAAAACTGTTTTTT.

The chain couples TRBV9 to TRBJ1-5, with a tentative D call TRBD1 (6 bases). The germline gives CDR1 SGDLS, CDR2 YYNGEE. With 4 bases removed from V and 2 bases from J, the gap between germline ends came to 22 bases. CDR3 length: 18 amino acids. CDR3 region: CASSPDRNPWDGNQPQHF. Here the CDR3 DNA reads TGTGCCAGCAGCCCCGACAGGAACCCATGGGATGGCAATCAGCCCCAGCATTTT.

The rearrangement links TRBV2 to TRBJ2-7; possibly TRBD2 for D (5 bases). Germline V CDR1 and CDR2: SNHLY, FYNNEI. The CDR3 contains 11 residues. Trimming removed 7 bases from V and 6 bases from J, with 10 bases in between. CDR3 sequence: CASNGVGEQYF. In DNA form, the CDR3 reads TGTGCCAGCAACGGGGTGGGCGAGCAGTACTTC.

In its sample, this clone was seen a few times. CDR3 amino acids: CSAQMGGNGYTF. CDR3 nucleotide sequence: TGCAGCGCCCAAATGGGAGGGAATGGCTACACCTTC. This chain uses TRBV29-1 with TRBJ1-2; D is uncertain. The V and J ends lost 7 bases and 6 bases respectively, with 15 bases between them. The CDR3 extends over 12 amino acids. The germline V gene encodes CDR1 SQVTM and CDR2 ANQGSEA.

CDR3 nucleotide sequence: TGTGCCAGCAGTGAAAGGGGGAGGGGGGCGCCGGGGGCCAACGTCCTGACTTTC. It codes for CASSERGRGAPGANVLTF. The chain combines TRBV25-1 with TRBJ2-6, with D maybe TRBD2 (7 bases). Germline loops: CDR1 MGHDK, CDR2 SYGVNS. The V gene lost 2 bases and the J gene lost 4 bases, with 18 bases spanning the gap. The CDR3 loop spans 18 amino acids. Variable domain in full (rest from reference TRBV25-1 and TRBJ2-6): EADIYQTPRYLVIGTGKKITLECSQTMGHDKMYWYQQDPGMELHLIHYSYGVNSTEKGDLSSESTVSRIRTEHFPLTLESARPSHTSQYLCASSERGRGAPGANVLTFGAGSRLTVL.

The rearrangement joins TRBV6-1 to TRBJ1-2; TRBD1 aligns across 9 bases. The CDR3 length is 13 residues. With V trimmed by 4 bases and J by 6 bases, 3 bases remained unmatched. The germline CDR1 and CDR2 sequences are MNHNS and SASEGT. The CDR3 DNA reads TGTGCCAGCAGTGGATGGACAGGGGATGGCTACACCTTC. Translating it yields CASSGWTGDGYTF.

The chain uses TRBV27 and TRBJ2-1, with no clear D. This CDR3 spans 12 amino acids. The V end was cut by 6 bases, the J end by 6 bases, with 9 bases between. The germline gives CDR1 MNHEY, CDR2 SMNVEV (reference sequence). The CDR3 loop reads CASRRLSNEQFF. The DNA of the CDR3 is TGTGCCAGCAGGAGGCTAAGCAATGAGCAGTTCTTC.

There are a few counts of this clone. The V gene is TRBV19, the J gene TRBJ2-7; 9 bases are shared with TRBD1. The CDR3 is made up of 14 amino acids. The V segment lost 3 bases and the J segment 5 bases; nucleotides outside the gene matches: 5. CDR1 is LNHDA and CDR2 is SQIVND in the germline V gene (reference sequence). CDR3 sequence reads: CASSMRTGVHEQYF. The DNA of the CDR3 is TGTGCCAGTAGTATGAGGACAGGGGTCCACGAGCAGTACTTC.

The chain recombines TRBV19 with TRBJ2-1; no reliable D call. With 5 bases removed from V and 7 bases from J, the gap between germline ends came to 18 bases. The CDR3 loop spans 15 amino acids. Germline V CDR1 and CDR2: LNHDA, SQIVND (reference sequence). The CDR3 DNA reads as TGTGCCAGTAGTCTCTATCCCGGCCCTTTGAATGAGCAGTTCTTC. This sequence encodes CASSLYPGPLNEQFF.

The chain combines TRBV4-3 with TRBJ1-3; D remains ambiguous. Trimming cost V 0 bases and J 0 bases, with 12 bases left between them. Germline CDR1 LGHNA, CDR2 YSLEER. The CDR3 has 17 residues. CDR3 sequence: CASSQEIWSASGNTIYF. Written as DNA, the CDR3 is TGCGCCAGCAGCCAAGAGATCTGGTCCGCCTCTGGAAACACCATATATTTT.

V and J are TRBV7-7 and TRBJ1-4; maybe TRBD1 (5 bases). V was pared by 5 bases and J by 4 bases, with 11 bases between. Germline V gene lookup returns CDR1 SSHAT and CDR2 FNYEAQ (reference sequence). The CDR3 is 14 amino acids. The CDR3 loop reads CASSPGPLNEKLFF. CDR3 bases: TGTGCCAGCAGCCCGGGACCCCTTAATGAAAAACTGTTTTTT.

This chain's CDR3 is CSAAGQYEQYF. As DNA, the CDR3 is TGCAGCGCAGCGGGCCAGTACGAGCAGTACTTC. The chain uses TRBV29-1 and TRBJ2-7, with D possibly being TRBD2 (6 bases). The CDR3 spans 11 residues. Germline V gene data show CDR1 as SQVTM and CDR2 as ANQGSEA. The V end lost 7 bases, the J end lost 4 bases, and 11 bases lay between the germline ends.

The chain couples TRBV5-1 to TRBJ2-3; 10 bases fit TRBD1. CDR1 is SGHRS and CDR2 is YFSETQ in the germline V gene. The CDR3 has 16 amino acids. V trimming: 1 base; J trimming: 0 bases; junction bases outside the gene matches: 2. The CDR3 spells CASSLMDRGSTDTQYF. The CDR3 DNA sequence: TGCGCCAGCAGCTTGATGGACAGGGGGAGCACAGATACGCAGTATTTT. The entire variable domain, with the rest obtained from reference TRBV5-1 and TRBJ2-3, is as follows: KAGVTQTPRYLIKTRGQQVTLSCSPISGHRSVSWYQQTPGQGLQFLFEYFSETQRNKGNFPGRFSGRQFSNSRSEMNVSTLELGDSALYLCASSLMDRGSTDTQYFGPGTRLTVL.

The rearrangement links TRBV14 to TRBJ2-5; no clear D. Germline CDR1 SGHDN, CDR2 FVKESK. V lost 4 bases and J lost 5, with 14 bases in between. This CDR3 has 14 amino acids. CDR3 sequence (DNA): TGTGCCAGCAGCCTATACGGCAGTCGGGAGACCCAGTACTTC. Encoded protein: CASSLYGSRETQYF. The whole variable domain, remainder taken from reference TRBV14 and TRBJ2-5, is EAGVTQFPSHSVIEKGQTVTLRCDPISGHDNLYWYRRVMGKEIKFLLHFVKESKQDESGMPNNRFLAERTGGTYSTLKVQPAELEDSGVYFCASSLYGSRETQYFGPGTRLLVL.

This clone was detected a few times. This CDR3 is CASSLSSGRSDTQYF. The CDR3 DNA reads TGTGCCAGCAGTTTATCGAGCGGGAGGTCAGATACGCAGTATTTT. The chain employs TRBV27 and TRBJ2-3; 9 bases line up with TRBD2. The trim removed 0 bases at V and 4 bases at J, leaving 2 bases unmatched. The CDR3 spans 15 residues. Germline CDR1 is MNHEY and CDR2 is SMNVEV (reference sequence).

The gene calls are TRBV6-6 and TRBJ2-7, with 12 bases that match TRBD2. The V gene's germline CDR1 is MNHNY and CDR2 SVGAGI (reference sequence). This CDR3 has 15 amino acids. Trimming removed 6 bases from V and 2 bases from J; junction bases left unmatched: 5. The chain's CDR3 is CASRQTSGRPYEQYF. The CDR3 nucleotides are TGTGCCAGCAGGCAGACTAGCGGGAGACCCTACGAGCAGTACTTC.

The chain is built from TRBV19 and TRBJ1-4; tentatively, D is TRBD1 (6 bases). Deletions cut 1 base from V and 6 bases from J, with 18 bases between. CDR3 size: 17 residues. Per germline, CDR1 LNHDA and CDR2 SQIVND (reference sequence). CDR3: CASSIARPGETHEKLFF. Written as DNA, the CDR3 is TGTGCCAGTAGTATAGCTCGGCCAGGGGAGACCCATGAAAAACTGTTTTTT.